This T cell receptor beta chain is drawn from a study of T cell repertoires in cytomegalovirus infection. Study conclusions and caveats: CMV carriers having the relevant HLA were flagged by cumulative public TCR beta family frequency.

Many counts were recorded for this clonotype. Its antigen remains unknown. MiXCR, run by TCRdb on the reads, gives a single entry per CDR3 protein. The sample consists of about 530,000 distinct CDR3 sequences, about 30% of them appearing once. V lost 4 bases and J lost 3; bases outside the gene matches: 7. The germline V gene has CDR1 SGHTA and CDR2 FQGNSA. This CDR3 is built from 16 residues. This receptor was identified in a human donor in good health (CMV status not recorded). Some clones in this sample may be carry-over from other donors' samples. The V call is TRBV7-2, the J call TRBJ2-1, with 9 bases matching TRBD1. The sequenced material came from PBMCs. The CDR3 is CASSSEQGAYYNEQFF. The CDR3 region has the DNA TGTGCCAGCAGCTCAGAACAGGGGGCTTACTACAATGAGCAGTTCTTC. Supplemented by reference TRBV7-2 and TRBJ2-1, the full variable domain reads GAGVSQSPSNKVTEKGKDVELRCDPISGHTALYWYRQSLGQGLEFLIYFQGNSAPDKSGLPSDRFSAERTGGSVSTLTIQRTQQEDSAVYLCASSSEQGAYYNEQFFGPGTRLTVL.